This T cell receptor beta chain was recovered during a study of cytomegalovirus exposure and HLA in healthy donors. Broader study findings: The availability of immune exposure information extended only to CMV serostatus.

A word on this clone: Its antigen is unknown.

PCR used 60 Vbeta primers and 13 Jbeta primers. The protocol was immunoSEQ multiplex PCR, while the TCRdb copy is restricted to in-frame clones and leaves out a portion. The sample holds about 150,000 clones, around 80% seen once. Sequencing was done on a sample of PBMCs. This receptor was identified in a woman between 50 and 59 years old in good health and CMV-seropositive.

Here the CDR3 DNA reads TGTGCCAGCAGCCCAGGTCTGAACACTGAAGCTTTCTTT. Its protein product is CASSPGLNTEAFF. The J gene is TRBJ1-1, the V gene TRBV13; D remains ambiguous. The V end lost 5 bases, the J end lost 0 bases, and 7 bases lay between the germline ends. CDR3 length equals 13 residues. The germline V gene encodes CDR1 PRHDT and CDR2 FYEKMQ (reference sequence).